These 14 T cell receptor beta chains were all obtained from the same sample, sequenced in a study of blood T cell repertoires in COVID-19. The repertoire was sequenced with immunoSEQ multiplex PCR; TCRdb's copy has only in-frame clones and lacks some. The sample contains around 300,000 clones, 85% of which appear only once. Sequencing was performed on peripheral blood. The receptors originated from a human donor in a cohort sampled during active COVID-19.

The CDR3 DNA reads TGTGCCAGCAGCCAAACCGTTTGGGCTACGCAGTATTTT. Encoded protein: CASSQTVWATQYF. The V gene is TRBV3-1 (or the pseudogene TRBV3-2), the J gene TRBJ2-3; no reliable D call. The CDR3 consists of 13 residues. CDR1 is LGHDT, CDR2 YNNKEL, per germline (reference sequence). V was clipped by 2 bases and J by 8 bases, with 11 bases between them.

The chain recombines TRBV9 with TRBJ2-3; 9 bases map to TRBD2. V lost 0 bases to trimming and J lost 5 bases; unmatched junction nucleotides: 1. The germline V gene encodes CDR1 SGDLS and CDR2 YYNGEE. CDR3 length equals 14 residues. The CDR3 nucleotides read TGTGCCAGCAGCGTAGTTAGCGGGGGAGATACGCAGTATTTT. Translation gives CASSVVSGGDTQYF.

This chain uses TRBV12-3 or TRBV12-4 with TRBJ1-1; a weak D match, TRBD1 (6 bases). The V gene lost 5 bases and the J gene lost 6 bases, with 13 bases spanning the gap. The CDR3 has 13 residues. The CDR3 loop is CASSANRAAEAFF. The CDR3 nucleotides are TGTGCCAGCAGTGCCAACAGGGCAGCTGAAGCTTTCTTT.

J is TRBJ2-7 and V is TRBV5-1, with a weak D call TRBD2 (6 bases). The CDR3 runs 12 residues. V was clipped by 3 bases and J by 5 bases, with 9 bases between them. Germline assignment: CDR1 SGHRS and CDR2 YFSETQ. CDR3 bases: TGCGCCAGCAGCTACGGGAGTAACGAGCAGTACTTC. Translating it yields CASSYGSNEQYF.

This clone was seen only once. The chain uses TRBV5-6 and TRBJ1-1, with TRBD1 identical over 7 bases. V was pared by 6 bases and J by 4 bases, with 21 bases of the junction left unmatched. There are 18 residues in the CDR3. Germline V CDR1 and CDR2: SGHDT, YYEEEE. CDR3 in DNA: TGTGCCAGCATCAGTTCAGACAGGGTGGATGAGTGGAGCACTGAAGCTTTCTTT. This gives the protein CASISSDRVDEWSTEAFF. Full variable domain (rest looked up from reference TRBV5-6 and TRBJ1-1): DAGVTQSPTHLIKTRGQQVTLRCSPKSGHDTVSWYQQALGQGPQFIFQYYEEEERQRGNFPDRFSGHQFPNYSSELNVNALLLGDSALYLCASISSDRVDEWSTEAFFGQGTRLTVV.

CDR3 coding DNA: TGTGCTAGTGGCGGCCGGACTACCTACAATGAGCAGTTCTTC. Its protein product is CASGGRTTYNEQFF. The chain uses TRBV12-5 and TRBJ2-1; perhaps TRBD2 as D (6 bases). V lost 6 bases and J 2 bases, leaving 11 bases between the germline ends. Germline values: CDR1 LGHNT, CDR2 FRNRAP. This CDR3 is 14 amino acids long.

This chain joins TRBV6-1 and TRBJ1-1; 10 bases match TRBD1. The junction had 9 bases not matched to a gene; V was cut back by 3 bases and J by 8 bases. CDR3 length: 15 amino acids. Germline loops: CDR1 MNHNS, CDR2 SASEGT. The CDR3 region is CASSDIWDRGIEAFF. The CDR3 coding sequence is TGTGCCAGCAGTGATATCTGGGACAGGGGAATAGAAGCTTTCTTT.

The genes are TRBV5-1 and TRBJ1-6; 7 bases map to TRBD1. V shed 4 bases, J shed 9 bases, and the junction held 10 bases outside the gene matches. The germline V gene has CDR1 SGHRS and CDR2 YFSETQ. The CDR3 totals 15 residues. Here the CDR3 DNA reads TGCGCCAGCAGCACCTCCGGGACAGATACTTCACCCCTCCACTTT. Its translation: CASSTSGTDTSPLHF.

CDR3 sequence: CASSLSTGLGAFF. The CDR3 coding sequence is TGTGCCAGCAGTTTATCAACAGGGTTGGGGGCTTTCTTT. This chain joins TRBV27 and TRBJ1-1; possible D gene TRBD1, 6 bases. V was pared by 0 bases and J by 11 bases, with 13 bases between. The CDR3 is 13 residues long. CDR1 MNHEY and CDR2 SMNVEV come from the germline V gene (reference sequence).

V and J are TRBV19 and TRBJ2-5; 8 nucleotides agree with TRBD2. Trimming at V came to 7 bases and at J to 7 bases, leaving 11 bases not matched to a gene. The CDR3 runs to 14 residues. From germline, CDR1 is LNHDA and CDR2 SQIVND (reference sequence). In nucleotides, the CDR3 is TGTGCCAGTAAAGATAGCGGGGACTTTAGGACCCAGTACTTC. Protein: CASKDSGDFRTQYF.

This clone occurred a few times. The V and J genes are TRBV18 and TRBJ2-2, with D perhaps TRBD2 (6 bases). Germline values: CDR1 KGHSH, CDR2 LQKENI. The CDR3 extends over 16 amino acids. V lost 5 bases and J lost 2, with 15 bases in between. Here the CDR3 DNA reads TGTGCCAGCTCAGAAACTTGGCGGGACAACACCGGGGAGCTGTTTTTT. Protein product: CASSETWRDNTGELFF.

The gene calls are TRBV25-1 and TRBJ2-2, with D uncertain. The CDR3 is 12 residues long. Deletions cut 4 bases from V and 4 bases from J, with 4 bases between. Germline CDR1 is MGHDK and CDR2 is SYGVNS. The CDR3 nucleotides are TGTGCCAGCAGTGTCAGCACCGGGGAGCTGTTTTTT. Translation: CASSVSTGELFF. Full variable domain (rest looked up from reference TRBV25-1 and TRBJ2-2): EADIYQTPRYLVIGTGKKITLECSQTMGHDKMYWYQQDPGMELHLIHYSYGVNSTEKGDLSSESTVSRIRTEHFPLTLESARPSHTSQYLCASSVSTGELFFGEGSRLTVL.

CDR3 region: CASSPSSGQETQYF. The CDR3, as DNA: TGTGCCAGCAGCCCCTCTAGCGGCCAAGAGACCCAGTACTTC. The J gene is TRBJ2-5, the V gene TRBV3-1 (or the pseudogene TRBV3-2); 7 bases are shared with TRBD2. J gave up 1 base and V 4 bases, and 3 bases lay outside the gene matches. The CDR3 has 14 amino acids. Germline CDR1 is LGHDT and CDR2 is YNNKEL (reference sequence).

This clone has just one count. The genes are TRBV5-1 and TRBJ2-2; 8 bases match TRBD1. Germline CDR1 reads SGHRS; CDR2 reads YFSETQ. J lost 5 bases, V lost 0 bases, and 9 bases had no gene match. The CDR3 has 17 residues. The DNA for the CDR3 is TGCGCCAGCAGCTTGGGGTTCCGGACAGGGCCAACCGGGGAGCTGTTTTTT. Translating it yields CASSLGFRTGPTGELFF.